This T cell receptor beta chain was sequenced during a study of identical twins. All donors were healthy Caucasians. Template switching created a universal primer site, and the cDNA included unique molecular identifiers. TCRdb fed the 5' RACE reads into MiXCR, producing one record per CDR3 protein. The data hold approximately 1.8 million distinct CDR3 sequences, with more than 30% observed a single time. This CDR3 is built from 16 residues. Trimming took off 7 bases at V and 0 bases at J, with 16 bases between the two ends. Germline assignment: CDR1 MNHEY and CDR2 SVGEGT. Sequenced input: cord blood. This chain connects TRBV6-2 or TRBV6-3 to TRBJ2-1; TRBD2 is a possible D gene (6 bases). The TCR comes from a newborn girl in good health. This chain's CDR3 is CASTGGLTSSYNEQFF. DNA for the CDR3: TGTGCCAGCACAGGAGGACTAACAAGCTCCTACAATGAGCAGTTCTTC.